The 28 T cell receptor beta chains reported below all come from one sample, sequenced in a study of cytomegalovirus exposure and HLA in healthy donors. Researchers ran the PCR with 60 Vbeta and 13 Jbeta primers. Sequencing used immunoSEQ multiplex PCR; TCRdb keeps in-frame clones, though not all of them. This sample has about 160,000 clones; around 79% occur once, and the top ten carry around 3.1%. Sequences were obtained from PBMCs. These receptors all come from a woman aged 40 to 50 in good health and CMV-seronegative.

As regards this clone: In the same sample, other DNA sequences code for this CDR3. The chain carries TRBV5-1 and TRBJ2-3; 14 nucleotides line up with TRBD2. The length of the CDR3 is 15 residues. In germline, CDR1 is SGHRS, CDR2 YFSETQ. The J segment lost 6 bases and the V segment lost 0 bases, leaving 0 bases of the junction unmatched. CDR3 nucleotides: TGCGCCAGCAGCTTGGGACTAGCGGGGGGGGATACGCAGTATTTT. This gives the protein CASSLGLAGGDTQYF.

This clone was picked up a small number of times. The chain is built from TRBV4-1 and TRBJ1-1; D is unresolved. Germline V gene sequence: CDR1 MGHRA, CDR2 YSYEKL. The CDR3 is 13 amino acids. V shed 1 base and J shed 8 bases, with 11 bases lying between them. The CDR3 sequence is CASSQVAGAEAFF. The CDR3 nucleotides read TGCGCCAGCAGCCAAGTGGCGGGTGCGGAAGCTTTCTTT.

This clone was detected only once. V usage is TRBV6-1 and J usage is TRBJ1-5; D is perhaps TRBD1 (5 bases). The CDR3 contains 15 residues. CDR1 MNHNS and CDR2 SASEGT come from the germline V gene. V lost 8 bases and J 3 bases, leaving 17 bases between the germline ends. Written as DNA, the CDR3 is TGTGCCAGCCGCCAGGGTGGGGCCGCCAATCAGCCCCAGCATTTT. Translating gives CASRQGGAANQPQHF.

The chain is built from TRBV28 and TRBJ2-3; D may be TRBD1 (6 bases). With 5 bases removed from V and 0 bases from J, the gap between germline ends came to 18 bases. This CDR3 comprises 17 residues. Germline assignment: CDR1 MDHEN and CDR2 SYDVKM. CDR3 amino acids: CASSPLGQPSSTDTQYF. The DNA for the CDR3 is TGTGCCAGCAGTCCTCTCGGACAGCCTAGTAGCACAGATACGCAGTATTTT.

This clone was picked up a small number of times. This chain connects TRBV19 to TRBJ1-5, with a weak D call TRBD1 (6 bases). V lost 3 bases and J 5 bases, leaving 11 bases between the germline ends. Germline CDR1 reads LNHDA; CDR2 reads SQIVND (reference sequence). The CDR3 is 14 residues long. The CDR3 spells CASSMRQDYQPQHF. The CDR3, as DNA: TGTGCCAGTAGTATGAGACAGGACTATCAGCCCCAGCATTTT.

This clone was detected only a few times. The chain uses TRBV29-1 and TRBJ1-6, with 8 bases that match TRBD1. Germline loops: CDR1 SQVTM, CDR2 ANQGSEA. Trimming took 5 bases from V and 5 from J; bases not matched to a gene: 8. This CDR3 spans 15 amino acids. The DNA of the CDR3 is TGCAGCGTTCGGCAGGGGGCTGGCGATAATTCACCCCTCCACTTT. Residues: CSVRQGAGDNSPLHF.

This chain joins TRBV7-9 and TRBJ2-3; D possibly corresponds to TRBD2 (5 bases). The germline CDR1 and CDR2 sequences are SEHNR and FQNEAQ (reference sequence). This CDR3 contains 14 residues. Trimming removed 6 bases from V and 6 bases from J, with 16 bases in between. The DNA of the CDR3 is TGTGCCAGCAGACCTACGGGAACTCGGGATACGCAGTATTTT. It encodes CASRPTGTRDTQYF. Together with reference TRBV7-9 and TRBJ2-3, the CDR3 gives the full variable domain: DTGVSQNPRHKITKRGQNVTFRCDPISEHNRLYWYRQTLGQGPEFLTYFQNEAQLEKSRLLSDRFSAERPKGSFSTLEIQRTEQGDSAMYLCASRPTGTRDTQYFGPGTRLTVL.

The chain carries TRBV5-1 and TRBJ1-2, with D possibly TRBD1 on 6 matching bases. Trimming cost V 5 bases and J 2 bases, with 10 bases left between them. The CDR3 runs to 13 residues. The germline V gene encodes CDR1 SGHRS and CDR2 YFSETQ. The CDR3 spells CASRYGQNYGYTF. The CDR3 nucleotides read TGCGCCAGCAGATATGGACAGAACTATGGCTACACCTTC.

Comment on this clone: The same CDR3 can be traced to other DNA sequences in this sample. The chain couples TRBV15 to TRBJ1-2; the match to TRBD1 covers 8 bases. V was pared by 3 bases and J by 6 bases, with 6 bases of the junction left unmatched. Germline V CDR1 and CDR2: LNHNV, YYDKDF (reference sequence). The CDR3 has 14 amino acids. CDR3 loop: CATSRGQGANGYTF. As DNA, the CDR3 is TGTGCCACCAGCAGGGGGCAGGGGGCTAATGGCTACACCTTC.

This chain joins TRBV28 and TRBJ1-2; 7 bases line up with TRBD1. The CDR3 has 14 amino acids. V lost 10 bases and J lost 0; bases outside the gene matches: 8. The V gene's germline CDR1 is MDHEN and CDR2 SYDVKM. For the CDR3, the DNA is TGTGCCACCACCCACGGGACAGCTAACTATGGCTACACCTTC. It yields the protein CATTHGTANYGYTF.

The chain combines TRBV28 with TRBJ2-3; 7 nucleotides line up with TRBD1. Germline CDR1 MDHEN, CDR2 SYDVKM. CDR3 length equals 13 residues. The ends lost 5 bases at V and 4 bases at J; junction bases unmatched: 3. CDR3 sequence: CASSPGTADTQYF. CDR3 nucleotide sequence: TGTGCCAGCAGTCCCGGGACAGCAGATACGCAGTATTTT.

The chain recombines TRBV15 with TRBJ1-1; the D is unclear. The CDR3 loop spans 15 amino acids. Trimming took off 1 base at V and 1 base at J, with 10 bases between the two ends. Germline V gene lookup returns CDR1 LNHNV and CDR2 YYDKDF (reference sequence). CDR3: CATSRVRDPNTEAFF. In DNA form, the CDR3 reads TGTGCCACCAGCAGAGTTCGGGATCCGAACACTGAAGCTTTCTTT.

This clone was seen just once. The chain has TRBV29-1 and TRBJ1-1, with D possibly matching TRBD1 (5 bases). Germline CDR1 SQVTM, CDR2 ANQGSEA. V dropped 5 bases and J dropped 0 bases, with 13 bases sitting between them. The CDR3 is 14 amino acids. This CDR3 reads CSVRLGQVNTEAFF. CDR3 nucleotide sequence: TGCAGCGTTCGCCTTGGACAAGTGAACACTGAAGCTTTCTTT. Using reference TRBV29-1 and TRBJ1-1 for the parts outside the CDR3, the full variable domain is SAVISQKPSRDICQRGTSLTIQCQVDSQVTMMFWYRQQPGQSLTLIATANQGSEATYESGFVIDKFPISRPNLTFSTLTVSNMSPEDSSIYLCSVRLGQVNTEAFFGQGTRLTVV.

The CDR3 DNA follows: TGTGCCAGCAGTCGCACTAACAGGGCCGACACTGAAGCTTTCTTT. Its protein is CASSRTNRADTEAFF. This chain uses TRBV27 with TRBJ1-1; the D gene is possibly TRBD1 (6 bases). The V gene lost 5 bases and the J gene lost 3 bases, with 16 bases spanning the gap. There are 15 residues in the CDR3. Germline V lookup: CDR1 MNHEY, CDR2 SMNVEV (reference sequence).

A remark on this clone: At one of its ends the junction is not consistent with the germline gene, which may arise from a read error. The chain uses TRBV7-9 and TRBJ2-4; TRBD2 aligns across 12 bases. The germline V gene has CDR1 SEHNR and CDR2 FQNEAQ (reference sequence). This CDR3 region has 17 residues. The CDR3 is CSSSHLAGGPLRNIQYF. As DNA, the CDR3 is TGTTCCAGCTCCCACCTAGCGGGGGGGCCCTTAAGAAACATTCAGTACTTC. The variable domain in full, with the rest retrieved from reference TRBV7-9 and TRBJ2-4, is DTGVSQNPRHKITKRGQNVTFRCDPISEHNRLYWYRQTLGQGPEFLTYFQNEAQLEKSRLLSDRFSAERPKGSFSTLEIQRTEQGDSAMYLCSSSHLAGGPLRNIQYFGAGTRLSVL.

This clone turned up a few times. J is TRBJ1-6 and V is TRBV6-6; D call uncertain. The CDR3 has 15 residues. Germline CDR1 and CDR2: MNHNY and SVGAGI (reference sequence). The ends were cut back, 5 bases at V and 9 bases at J, with 17 bases in the middle. The CDR3, as DNA: TGTGCCAGCAGTGCACGCGGGAAAGGGAGTTCACCCCTCCACTTT. Protein product: CASSARGKGSSPLHF.

This chain connects TRBV6-1 to TRBJ1-6, with 10 bases that match TRBD1. This CDR3 spans 15 amino acids. J was trimmed by 11 bases and V by 7 bases; bases with no gene match: 11. Germline CDR1 reads MNHNS; CDR2 reads SASEGT. Here the CDR3 DNA reads TGTGCCAGCACCTTGAACCCCGGGACAGGGGCACCCCTCCACTTT. As protein: CASTLNPGTGAPLHF.

The chain links TRBV5-4 to TRBJ2-6; maybe TRBD1 (6 bases). Per the germline V gene, CDR1 is SGHNT and CDR2 is YYREEE (reference sequence). The CDR3 extends over 15 amino acids. V shed 3 bases and J shed 4 bases, with 11 bases lying between them. The DNA for the CDR3 is TGTGCCAGCAGCTCCACAGGGTCCGGGGCCAACGTCCTGACTTTC. Amino acid sequence: CASSSTGSGANVLTF.

This clone was picked up one time. V is TRBV19 and J is TRBJ2-7; no reliable D call. This CDR3 has 13 amino acids. Germline V gene lookup returns CDR1 LNHDA and CDR2 SQIVND (reference sequence). V shed 3 bases and J shed 0 bases, with 6 bases lying between them. CDR3 in DNA: TGTGCCAGTAGTATTCAGGCCTCCTACGAGCAGTACTTC. This sequence encodes CASSIQASYEQYF.

This clone has just a few counts. The chain is built from TRBV6-1 and TRBJ1-6; D possibly corresponds to TRBD1 (6 bases). The CDR3 spans 15 residues. CDR1 and CDR2 (germline): MNHNS, SASEGT. V was trimmed by 0 bases and J by 9 bases, leaving 12 bases between them. The CDR3 region has the DNA TGTGCCAGCAGTGAAGCGCGGGGGGCAGGTTCACCCCTCCACTTT. This gives the protein CASSEARGAGSPLHF.

The rearrangement links TRBV5-5 to TRBJ1-2; D is ambiguous. From germline, CDR1 is SGHKS and CDR2 YYEKEE (reference sequence). V shed 0 bases and J shed 4 bases, with 13 bases lying between them. CDR3 length equals 15 residues. The CDR3 is CASSLGGGRGYGYTF. CDR3 DNA: TGTGCCAGCAGCTTGGGTGGAGGGCGCGGCTATGGCTACACCTTC. The full variable domain, in which reference TRBV5-5 and TRBJ1-2 provide the parts outside the CDR3, is DAGVTQSPTHLIKTRGQQVTLRCSPISGHKSVSWYQQVLGQGPQFIFQYYEKEERGRGNFPDRFSARQFPNYSSELNVNALLLGDSALYLCASSLGGGRGYGYTFGSGTRLTVV.

The genes are TRBV29-1 and TRBJ1-1; D not resolved. The CDR3 is made up of 13 amino acids. Deletions cut 8 bases from V and 1 base from J, with 14 bases between. Germline V gene lookup returns CDR1 SQVTM and CDR2 ANQGSEA. The CDR3 spells CSFIQQPNTEAFF. CDR3 coding DNA: TGCAGCTTTATACAGCAACCGAACACTGAAGCTTTCTTT.

This clone has a single count. The chain is built from TRBV7-9 and TRBJ2-3, with D perhaps matching TRBD2 (7 bases). CDR1 is SEHNR, CDR2 FQNEAQ, per germline (reference sequence). The CDR3 contains 16 residues. V lost 7 bases and J lost 7, with 24 bases in between. CDR3 sequence: CASTKTGGGGPYTQYF. The CDR3 DNA follows: TGTGCCAGCACCAAAACTGGGGGAGGGGGGCCTTATACGCAGTATTTT. The full variable domain, rest sourced from reference TRBV7-9 and TRBJ2-3, is DTGVSQNPRHKITKRGQNVTFRCDPISEHNRLYWYRQTLGQGPEFLTYFQNEAQLEKSRLLSDRFSAERPKGSFSTLEIQRTEQGDSAMYLCASTKTGGGGPYTQYFGPGTRLTVL.

The rearrangement joins TRBV15 to TRBJ1-2; D unresolved. The CDR3 runs to 15 residues. The V gene's germline CDR1 is LNHNV and CDR2 YYDKDF (reference sequence). Trimming stripped 1 base from V and 5 bases from J, with 14 bases between. CDR3 residues: CATSRVYEGGYGYTF. In nucleotides, the CDR3 is TGTGCCACCAGCAGAGTTTATGAGGGAGGTTATGGCTACACCTTC.

DNA for the CDR3: TGTGCCAGCAGCTTAGCGCACCGCTACTACGAGCAGTACTTC. This codes for CASSLAHRYYEQYF. The genes are TRBV7-6 and TRBJ2-7; D uncertain. V was pared by 0 bases and J by 3 bases, with 9 bases between. The CDR3 loop spans 14 amino acids. CDR1 and CDR2 (germline): SGHVS, FNYEAQ.

The V call is TRBV2, the J call TRBJ1-5, with 9 bases that match TRBD1. Germline V gives CDR1 SNHLY, CDR2 FYNNEI. This CDR3 has 16 amino acids. V trimming: 4 bases; J trimming: 5 bases; junction bases outside the gene matches: 9. The CDR3 is CASSGTFGTGYQPQHF. The CDR3 region has the DNA TGTGCCAGCAGTGGGACCTTCGGGACAGGGTATCAGCCCCAGCATTTT.

This clone was detected only once. The V and J genes are TRBV18 and TRBJ2-1, with 7 bases lining up with TRBD1. Germline V lookup: CDR1 KGHSH, CDR2 LQKENI. J lost 0 bases, V lost 2 bases, and 7 bases had no gene match. There are 17 residues in the CDR3. CDR3 nucleotide sequence: TGTGCCAGCTCACCAGCCTTGAACAGGGGCTCCTACAATGAGCAGTTCTTC. Translation gives CASSPALNRGSYNEQFF.

V and J are TRBV19 and TRBJ1-2, with D unclear. From germline, CDR1 is LNHDA and CDR2 SQIVND (reference sequence). V lost 3 bases to trimming and J lost 0 bases, with 17 bases between them. The CDR3 extends over 17 amino acids. CDR3 nucleotide sequence: TGTGCCAGTAGTATGCCCGTTTATAAAGCCACTAACTATGGCTACACCTTC. It is translated as CASSMPVYKATNYGYTF.